This T cell receptor beta chain was captured by sequencing in a study of T cells after yellow fever vaccination. 5'RACE template switching generated TCR cDNA, adding a universal primer site and UMIs. Using its own MiXCR run on the 5' RACE reads, TCRdb lists one record per CDR3 protein. The sample contains about 240,000 distinct CDR3 sequences, approximately 3.8% of which appear only once. This CDR3 comprises 12 residues. Trimming cost V 3 bases and J 1 base, with 6 bases left between them. CDR1 and CDR2 (germline): DFQATT, SNEGSKA (reference sequence). General study points: Faster peaking, at day 5 versus 15, marked a secondary response that was weaker. CD4 and CD8 compartments shared a small share of clonotypes, likely from convergent recombination. Reappearance after the booster was seen for most primary-vaccination clones, at around 95% CD4 and around 90% CD8.

This clonotype was counted ten times or more. Antigen unknown. The chain links TRBV20-1 to TRBJ1-2; D is possibly TRBD1 (5 bases). The source of this sequence is a man aged 18 to 35 who received the YFV17D yellow fever vaccine. Sample: PBMCs, taken 15 days after the yellow fever booster vaccination. The CDR3 bases are TGCAGTGCTAGGGACAATAACTATGGCTACACCTTC. Its protein is CSARDNNYGYTF.